This passage covers 3 T cell receptor beta chains from one sample sequenced in a study of cytomegalovirus exposure and HLA in healthy donors. The PCR used 60 Vbeta and 13 Jbeta primers. Method: immunoSEQ multiplex PCR; TCRdb's copy keeps in-frame clones and lacks some. In total, the table holds roughly 100,000 clones. Specimen: PBMCs. The receptors were gathered from a man aged 35-49 years in good health and CMV-seronegative.

The chain links TRBV27 to TRBJ2-7; TRBD2 is a possible D gene (5 bases). This CDR3 is 15 amino acids long. Trimming shortened V by 2 bases and J by 0 bases, and 11 bases separated the two germline ends. The germline CDR1 and CDR2 sequences are MNHEY and SMNVEV (reference sequence). The CDR3 DNA is TGTGCCAGCAGTTTAGGTGGTAGCGTCTCCTACGAGCAGTACTTC. Protein sequence: CASSLGGSVSYEQYF.

The chain combines TRBV28 with TRBJ2-5; D might be TRBD2 (5 bases). The CDR3 is 13 amino acids. V shed 6 bases and J shed 5 bases, with 13 bases lying between them. Germline V gives CDR1 MDHEN, CDR2 SYDVKM. DNA for the CDR3: TGTGCCAGCAGGGAGGTCCCCCGCGAGACCCAGTACTTC. As protein: CASREVPRETQYF. Variable domain in full (rest from reference TRBV28 and TRBJ2-5): DVKVTQSSRYLVKRTGEKVFLECVQDMDHENMFWYRQDPGLGLRLIYFSYDVKMKEKGDIPEGYSVSREKKERFSLILESASTNQTSMYLCASREVPRETQYFGPGTRLLVL.

The chain uses TRBV13 and TRBJ2-5; TRBD2 aligns across 8 bases. CDR1 is PRHDT, CDR2 FYEKMQ, per germline (reference sequence). CDR3 length: 17 amino acids. V trimming: 5 bases; J trimming: 1 base; junction bases outside the gene matches: 12. CDR3 bases: TGTGCCAGCAGCAAAAGTGGTGCGGGGGGATTCCAAGAGACCCAGTACTTC. Its protein product is CASSKSGAGGFQETQYF.